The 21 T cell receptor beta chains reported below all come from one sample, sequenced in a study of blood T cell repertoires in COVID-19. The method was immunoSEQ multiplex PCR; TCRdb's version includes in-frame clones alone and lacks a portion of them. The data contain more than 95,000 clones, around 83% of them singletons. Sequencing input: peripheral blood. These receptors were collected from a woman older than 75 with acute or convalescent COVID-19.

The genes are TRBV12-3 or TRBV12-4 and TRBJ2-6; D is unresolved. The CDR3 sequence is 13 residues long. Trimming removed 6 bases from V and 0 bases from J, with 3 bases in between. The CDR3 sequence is CASRSSGANVLTF. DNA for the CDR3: TGTGCCAGCAGGAGCTCTGGGGCCAACGTCCTGACTTTC.

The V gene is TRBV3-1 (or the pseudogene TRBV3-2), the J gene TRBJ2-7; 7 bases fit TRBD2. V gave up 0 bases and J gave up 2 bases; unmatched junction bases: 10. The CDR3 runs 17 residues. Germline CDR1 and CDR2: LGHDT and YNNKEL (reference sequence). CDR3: CASSQDSRRLATYEQYV. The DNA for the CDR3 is TGTGCCAGCAGCCAAGATTCGCGTCGACTAGCTACCTACGAGCAGTACGTC.

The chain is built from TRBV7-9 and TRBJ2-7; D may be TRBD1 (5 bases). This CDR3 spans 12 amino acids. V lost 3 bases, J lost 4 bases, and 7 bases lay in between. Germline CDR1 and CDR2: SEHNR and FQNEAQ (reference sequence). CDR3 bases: TGTGCCAGCAGCTTGGACACGTACGAGCAGTACTTC. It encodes CASSLDTYEQYF.

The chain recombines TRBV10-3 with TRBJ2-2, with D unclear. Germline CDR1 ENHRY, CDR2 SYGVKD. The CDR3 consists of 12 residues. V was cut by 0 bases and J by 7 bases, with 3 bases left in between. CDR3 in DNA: TGTGCCATCAGTGAGTCCAACGGGGAGCTGTTTTTT. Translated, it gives CAISESNGELFF.

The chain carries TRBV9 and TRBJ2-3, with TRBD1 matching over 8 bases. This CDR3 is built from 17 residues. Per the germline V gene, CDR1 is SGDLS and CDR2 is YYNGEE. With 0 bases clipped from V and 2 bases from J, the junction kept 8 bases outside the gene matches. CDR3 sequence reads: CASSVGGQANPTDTQYF. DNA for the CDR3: TGTGCCAGCAGCGTAGGGGGACAGGCAAACCCCACAGATACGCAGTATTTT.

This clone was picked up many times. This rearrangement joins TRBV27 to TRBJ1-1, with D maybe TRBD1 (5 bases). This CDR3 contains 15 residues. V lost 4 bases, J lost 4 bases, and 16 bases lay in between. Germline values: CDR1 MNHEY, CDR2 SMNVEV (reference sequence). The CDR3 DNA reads TGTGCCAGCAGTTCAGTGGCAGGGTATACCACTGAAGCTTTCTTT. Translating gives CASSSVAGYTTEAFF.

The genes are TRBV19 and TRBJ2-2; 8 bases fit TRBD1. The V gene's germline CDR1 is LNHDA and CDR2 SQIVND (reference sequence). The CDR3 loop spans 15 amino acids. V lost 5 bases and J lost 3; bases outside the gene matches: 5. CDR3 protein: CASSRMDRDTGELFF. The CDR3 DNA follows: TGTGCCAGTAGTCGGATGGACAGGGACACCGGGGAGCTGTTTTTT.

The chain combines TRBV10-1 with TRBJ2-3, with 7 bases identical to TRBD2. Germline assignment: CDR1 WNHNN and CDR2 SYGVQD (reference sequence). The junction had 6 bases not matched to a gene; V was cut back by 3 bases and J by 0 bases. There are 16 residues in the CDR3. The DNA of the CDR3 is TGCGCCAGCAGTGAACAACCGGGACTAAGCACAGATACGCAGTATTTT. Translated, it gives CASSEQPGLSTDTQYF.

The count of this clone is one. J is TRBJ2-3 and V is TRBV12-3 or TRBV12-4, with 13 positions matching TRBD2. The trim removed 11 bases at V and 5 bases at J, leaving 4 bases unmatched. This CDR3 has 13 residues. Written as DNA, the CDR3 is TGTGCCTCCGGGACTAGCGGGAAAGATACGCAGTATTTT. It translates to CASGTSGKDTQYF.

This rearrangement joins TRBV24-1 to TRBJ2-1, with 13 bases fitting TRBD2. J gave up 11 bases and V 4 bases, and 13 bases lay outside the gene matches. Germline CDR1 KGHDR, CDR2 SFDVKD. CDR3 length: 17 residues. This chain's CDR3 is CATSEGNSGLAGKKQFF. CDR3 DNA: TGTGCCACCAGTGAGGGTAACTCGGGACTAGCGGGAAAGAAGCAGTTCTTC.

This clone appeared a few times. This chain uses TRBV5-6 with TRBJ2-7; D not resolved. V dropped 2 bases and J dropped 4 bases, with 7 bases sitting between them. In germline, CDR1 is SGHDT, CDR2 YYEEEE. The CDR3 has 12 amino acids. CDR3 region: CASSFSLYEQYF. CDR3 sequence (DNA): TGTGCCAGCAGCTTCTCCCTTTACGAGCAGTACTTC.

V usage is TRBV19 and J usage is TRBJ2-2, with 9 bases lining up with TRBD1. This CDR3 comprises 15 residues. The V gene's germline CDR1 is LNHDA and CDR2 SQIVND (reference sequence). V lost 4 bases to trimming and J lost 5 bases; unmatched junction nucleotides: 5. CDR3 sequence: CASSTAGTGTGELFF. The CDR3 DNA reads TGTGCCAGTAGTACCGCCGGGACAGGGACCGGGGAGCTGTTTTTT.

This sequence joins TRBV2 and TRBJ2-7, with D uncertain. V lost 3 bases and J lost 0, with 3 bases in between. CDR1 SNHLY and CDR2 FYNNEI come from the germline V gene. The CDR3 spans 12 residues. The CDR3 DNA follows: TGTGCCAGCAGTGACTTCTCCTACGAGCAGTACTTC. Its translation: CASSDFSYEQYF.

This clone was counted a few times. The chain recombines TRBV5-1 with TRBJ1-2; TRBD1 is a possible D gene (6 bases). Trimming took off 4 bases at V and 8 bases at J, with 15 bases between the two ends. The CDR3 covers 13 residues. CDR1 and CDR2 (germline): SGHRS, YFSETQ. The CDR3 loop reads CASSLNRVEGYTF. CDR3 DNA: TGCGCCAGCAGCCTCAACAGGGTAGAGGGCTACACCTTC.

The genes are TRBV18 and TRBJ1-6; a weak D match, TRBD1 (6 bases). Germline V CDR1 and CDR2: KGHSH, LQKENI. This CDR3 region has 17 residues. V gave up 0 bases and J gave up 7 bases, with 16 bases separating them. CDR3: CASSPPALSGANSPLHF. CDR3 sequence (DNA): TGTGCCAGCTCACCACCCGCGCTATCAGGGGCGAATTCACCCCTCCACTTT.

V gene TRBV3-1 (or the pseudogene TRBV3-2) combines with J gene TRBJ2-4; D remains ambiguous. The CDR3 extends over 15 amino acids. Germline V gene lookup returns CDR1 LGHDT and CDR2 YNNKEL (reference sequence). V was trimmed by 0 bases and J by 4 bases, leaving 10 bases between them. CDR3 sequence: CASSQDRGGKNIQYF. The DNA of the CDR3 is TGTGCCAGCAGCCAAGATAGAGGTGGGAAAAACATTCAGTACTTC.

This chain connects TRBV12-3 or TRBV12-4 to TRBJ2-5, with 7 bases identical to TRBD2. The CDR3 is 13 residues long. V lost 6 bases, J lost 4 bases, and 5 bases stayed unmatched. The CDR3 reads CASSSTGGETQYF. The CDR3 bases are TGTGCCAGCAGCTCGACGGGGGGAGAGACCCAGTACTTC.

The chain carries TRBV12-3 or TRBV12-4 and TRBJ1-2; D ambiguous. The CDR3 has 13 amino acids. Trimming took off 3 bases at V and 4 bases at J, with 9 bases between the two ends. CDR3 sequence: CASSFTASYGYTF. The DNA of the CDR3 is TGTGCCAGCAGTTTCACAGCCTCCTATGGCTACACCTTC.

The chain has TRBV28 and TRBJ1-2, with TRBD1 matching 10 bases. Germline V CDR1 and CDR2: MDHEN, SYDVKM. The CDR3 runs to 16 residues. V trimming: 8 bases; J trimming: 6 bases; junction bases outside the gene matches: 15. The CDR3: CASAFRWAGQGNGYTF. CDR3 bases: TGTGCCAGCGCGTTTAGGTGGGCGGGACAGGGGAATGGCTACACCTTC.

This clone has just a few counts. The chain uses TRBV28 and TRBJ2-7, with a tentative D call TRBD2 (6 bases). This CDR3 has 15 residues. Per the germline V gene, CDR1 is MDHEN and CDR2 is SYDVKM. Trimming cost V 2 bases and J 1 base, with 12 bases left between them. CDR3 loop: CASSLGGTTSYEQYF. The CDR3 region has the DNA TGTGCCAGCAGTTTAGGCGGGACGACTTCCTACGAGCAGTACTTC. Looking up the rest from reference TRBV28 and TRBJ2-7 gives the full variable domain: DVKVTQSSRYLVKRTGEKVFLECVQDMDHENMFWYRQDPGLGLRLIYFSYDVKMKEKGDIPEGYSVSREKKERFSLILESASTNQTSMYLCASSLGGTTSYEQYFGPGTRLTVT.

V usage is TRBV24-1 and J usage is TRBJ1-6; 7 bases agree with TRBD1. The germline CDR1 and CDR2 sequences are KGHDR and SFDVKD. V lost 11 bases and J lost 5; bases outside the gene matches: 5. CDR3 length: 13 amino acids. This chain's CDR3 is CASQGEDNSPLHF. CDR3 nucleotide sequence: TGTGCCAGCCAGGGGGAAGATAATTCACCCCTCCACTTT.